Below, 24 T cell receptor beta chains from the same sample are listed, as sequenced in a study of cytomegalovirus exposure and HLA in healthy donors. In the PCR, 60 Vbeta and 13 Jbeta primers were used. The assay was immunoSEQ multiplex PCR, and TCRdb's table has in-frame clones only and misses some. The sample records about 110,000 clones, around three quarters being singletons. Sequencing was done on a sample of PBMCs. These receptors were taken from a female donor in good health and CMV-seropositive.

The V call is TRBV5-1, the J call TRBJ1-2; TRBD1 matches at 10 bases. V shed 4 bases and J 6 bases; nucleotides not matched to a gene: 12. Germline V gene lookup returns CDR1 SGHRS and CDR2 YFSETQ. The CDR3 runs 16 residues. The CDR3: CASSPPLGTGDHGYTF. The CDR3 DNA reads TGCGCCAGCAGCCCCCCCCTGGGGACAGGGGACCATGGCTACACCTTC.

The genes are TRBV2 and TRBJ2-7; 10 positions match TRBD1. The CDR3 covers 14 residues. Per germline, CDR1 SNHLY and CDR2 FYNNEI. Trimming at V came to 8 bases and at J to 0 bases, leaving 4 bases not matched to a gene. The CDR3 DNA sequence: TGTGCCAGCGCCCGGACAGGGGGCTCCTACGAGCAGTACTTC. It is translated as CASARTGGSYEQYF.

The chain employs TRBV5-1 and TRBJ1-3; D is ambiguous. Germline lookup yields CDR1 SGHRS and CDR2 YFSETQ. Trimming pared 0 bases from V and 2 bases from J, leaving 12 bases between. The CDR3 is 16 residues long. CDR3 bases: TGCGCCAGCAGCTTGGGTCCTCTCCCGGCTGGAAACACCATATATTTT. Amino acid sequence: CASSLGPLPAGNTIYF.

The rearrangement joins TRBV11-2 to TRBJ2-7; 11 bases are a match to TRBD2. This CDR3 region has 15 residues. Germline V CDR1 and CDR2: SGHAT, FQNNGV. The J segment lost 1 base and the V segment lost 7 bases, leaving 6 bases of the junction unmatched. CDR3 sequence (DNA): TGTGCCAGCACGGGCGGGACTAGCGGTTCCTACGAGCAGTACTTC. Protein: CASTGGTSGSYEQYF.

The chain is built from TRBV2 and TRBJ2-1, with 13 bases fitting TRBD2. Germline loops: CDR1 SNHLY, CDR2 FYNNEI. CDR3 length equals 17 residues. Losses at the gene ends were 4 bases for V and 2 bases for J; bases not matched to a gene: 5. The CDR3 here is CASSAPGTSGAYNEQFF. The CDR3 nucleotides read TGTGCCAGCAGTGCCCCTGGGACTAGCGGGGCCTACAATGAGCAGTTCTTC.

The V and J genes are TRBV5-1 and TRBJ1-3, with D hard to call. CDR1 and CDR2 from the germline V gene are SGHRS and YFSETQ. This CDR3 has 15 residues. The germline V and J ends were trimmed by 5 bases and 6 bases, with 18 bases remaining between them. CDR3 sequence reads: CASRLSGRPENTIYF. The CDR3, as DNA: TGCGCCAGCAGACTTTCAGGCCGCCCAGAAAACACCATATATTTT.

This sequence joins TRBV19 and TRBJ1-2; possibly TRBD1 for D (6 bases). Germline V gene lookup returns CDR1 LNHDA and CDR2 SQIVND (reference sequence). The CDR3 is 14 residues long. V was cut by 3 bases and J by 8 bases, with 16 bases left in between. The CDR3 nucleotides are TGTGCCAGTAGTATTCGACAGGCCCTAGAGGGCTACACCTTC. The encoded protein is CASSIRQALEGYTF. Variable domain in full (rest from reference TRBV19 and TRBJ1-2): DGGITQSPKYLFRKEGQNVTLSCEQNLNHDAMYWYRQDPGQGLRLIYYSQIVNDFQKGDIAEGYSVSREKKESFPLTVTSAQKNPTAFYLCASSIRQALEGYTFGSGTRLTVV.

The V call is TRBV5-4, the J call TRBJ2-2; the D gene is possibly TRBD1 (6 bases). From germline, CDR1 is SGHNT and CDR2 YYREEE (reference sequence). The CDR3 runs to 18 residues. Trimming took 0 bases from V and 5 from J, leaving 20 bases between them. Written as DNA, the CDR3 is TGTGCCAGCAGCTTGGGAAGGGACACCGTATTTTGGACCGGGGAGCTGTTTTTT. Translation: CASSLGRDTVFWTGELFF.

The CDR3 DNA sequence: TGTGCCAGCAGTGAGGGGAGCGGGGTGGACTACGAGCAGTACTTC. The encoded protein is CASSEGSGVDYEQYF. This rearrangement joins TRBV28 to TRBJ2-7, with 7 bases lining up with TRBD2. The germline V gene encodes CDR1 MDHEN and CDR2 SYDVKM. The CDR3 has 15 amino acids. J lost 3 bases, V lost 5 bases, and 10 bases had no gene match.

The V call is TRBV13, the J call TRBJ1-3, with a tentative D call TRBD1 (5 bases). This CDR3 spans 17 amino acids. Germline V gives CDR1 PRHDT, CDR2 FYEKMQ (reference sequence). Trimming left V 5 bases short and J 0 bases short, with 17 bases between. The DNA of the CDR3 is TGTGCCAGCAGCCCAGGGAGGCTCCTTCACTCTGGAAACACCATATATTTT. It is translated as CASSPGRLLHSGNTIYF.

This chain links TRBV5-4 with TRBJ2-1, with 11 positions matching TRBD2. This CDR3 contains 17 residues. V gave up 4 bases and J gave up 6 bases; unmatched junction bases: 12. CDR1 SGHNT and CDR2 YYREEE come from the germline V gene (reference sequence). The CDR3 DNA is TGTGCCAGCAGCCCCGGGACTAGCGGAGTATGGGCCAATGAGCAGTTCTTC. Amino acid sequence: CASSPGTSGVWANEQFF.

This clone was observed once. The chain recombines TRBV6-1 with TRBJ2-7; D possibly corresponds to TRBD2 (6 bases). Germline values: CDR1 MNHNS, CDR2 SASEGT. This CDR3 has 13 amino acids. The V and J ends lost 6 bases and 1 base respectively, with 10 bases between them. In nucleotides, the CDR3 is TGTGCCAGCAGCCGGGCGGGGTCCTACGAGCAGTACTTC. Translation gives CASSRAGSYEQYF.

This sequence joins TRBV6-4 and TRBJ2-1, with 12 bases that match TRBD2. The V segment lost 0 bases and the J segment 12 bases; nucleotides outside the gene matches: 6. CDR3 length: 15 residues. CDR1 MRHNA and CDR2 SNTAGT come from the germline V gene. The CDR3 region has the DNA TGTGCCAGCAGTGACTCGAGGGCTAGCGGGAGGGTGCAGTTCTTC. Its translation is CASSDSRASGRVQFF.

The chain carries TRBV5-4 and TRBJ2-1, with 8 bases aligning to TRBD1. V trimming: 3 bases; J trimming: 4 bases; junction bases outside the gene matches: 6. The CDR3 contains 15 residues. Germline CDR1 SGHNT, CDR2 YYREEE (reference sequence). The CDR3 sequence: CASSWGQVTYNEQFF. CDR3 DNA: TGTGCCAGCAGCTGGGGACAGGTGACTTACAATGAGCAGTTCTTC.

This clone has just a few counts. This chain's CDR3 is CASTHLNEKLFF. The CDR3 region has the DNA TGTGCCAGCACACATCTTAATGAAAAACTGTTTTTT. This chain connects TRBV2 to TRBJ1-4, with unresolved D. The germline V gene encodes CDR1 SNHLY and CDR2 FYNNEI. V gave up 7 bases and J gave up 4 bases, with 7 bases separating them. The CDR3 length is 12 residues.

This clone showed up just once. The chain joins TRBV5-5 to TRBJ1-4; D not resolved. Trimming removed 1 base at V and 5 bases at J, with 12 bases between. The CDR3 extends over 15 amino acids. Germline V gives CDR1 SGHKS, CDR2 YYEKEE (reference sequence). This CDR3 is CASSLITTLNEKLFF. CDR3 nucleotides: TGTGCCAGCAGCTTGATCACTACGCTAAATGAAAAACTGTTTTTT.

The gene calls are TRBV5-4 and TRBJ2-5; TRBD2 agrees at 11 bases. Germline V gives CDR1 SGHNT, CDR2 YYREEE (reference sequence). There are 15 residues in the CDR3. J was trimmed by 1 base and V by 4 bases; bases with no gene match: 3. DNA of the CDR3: TGTGCCAGCAGCAATAGCGGGAGGGCCCAAGAGACCCAGTACTTC. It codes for CASSNSGRAQETQYF.

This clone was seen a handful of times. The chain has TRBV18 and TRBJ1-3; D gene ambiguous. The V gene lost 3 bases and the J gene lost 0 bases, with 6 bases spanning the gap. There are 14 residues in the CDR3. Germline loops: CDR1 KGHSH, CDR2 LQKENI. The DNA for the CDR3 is TGTGCCAGCTCACCCGAGCTCTCTGGAAACACCATATATTTT. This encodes CASSPELSGNTIYF.

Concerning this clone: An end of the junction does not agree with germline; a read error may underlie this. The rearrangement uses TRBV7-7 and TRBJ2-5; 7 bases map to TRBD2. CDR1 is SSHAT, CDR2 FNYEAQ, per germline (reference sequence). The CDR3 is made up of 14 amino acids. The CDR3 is CASSLAGRRETQYF. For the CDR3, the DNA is TGTGCTAGCAGCTTAGCGGGCAGGCGAGAGACCCAGTACTTC.

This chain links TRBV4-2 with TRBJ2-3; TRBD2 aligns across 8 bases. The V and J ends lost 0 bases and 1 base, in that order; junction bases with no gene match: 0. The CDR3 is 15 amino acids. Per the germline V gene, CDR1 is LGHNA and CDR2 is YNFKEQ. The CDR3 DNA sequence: TGTGCCAGCAGCCAAGATAGCGGGGGCACAGATACGCAGTATTTT. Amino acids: CASSQDSGGTDTQYF.

The CDR3: CASSVGLEGGNEQFF. CDR3 nucleotide sequence: TGCGCCAGCAGCGTCGGACTAGAAGGTGGCAATGAGCAGTTCTTC. The chain combines TRBV5-1 with TRBJ2-1; 7 bases match TRBD2. V gave up 4 bases and J gave up 6 bases; unmatched junction bases: 10. Germline V gene data show CDR1 as SGHRS and CDR2 as YFSETQ. The CDR3 is 15 residues long.

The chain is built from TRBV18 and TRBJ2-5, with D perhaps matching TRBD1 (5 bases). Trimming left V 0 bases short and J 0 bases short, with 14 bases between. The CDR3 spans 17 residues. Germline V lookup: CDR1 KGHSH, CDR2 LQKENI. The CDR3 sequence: CASSPPSGQEYQETQYF. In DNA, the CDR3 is TGTGCCAGCTCACCACCGTCAGGGCAAGAATACCAAGAGACCCAGTACTTC.

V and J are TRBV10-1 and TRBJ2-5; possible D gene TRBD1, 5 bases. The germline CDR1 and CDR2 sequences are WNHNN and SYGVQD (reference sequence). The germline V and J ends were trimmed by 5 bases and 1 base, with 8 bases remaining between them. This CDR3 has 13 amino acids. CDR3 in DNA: TGCGCCAGCAGTCGACAGATCCAAGAGACCCAGTACTTC. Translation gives CASSRQIQETQYF.

In nucleotides, the CDR3 is TGCGCCAGCAGCATAGGCGGACAGGGTCGGGGAGAGACCCAGTACTTC. Translation gives CASSIGGQGRGETQYF. The chain couples TRBV5-1 to TRBJ2-5, with 8 nucleotides matching TRBD1. This CDR3 is 16 amino acids long. J lost 4 bases, V lost 4 bases, and 12 bases had no gene match. Germline CDR1 and CDR2: SGHRS and YFSETQ.